This passage covers 5 T cell receptor beta chains from one sample sequenced in a study of blood T cell repertoires in COVID-19. Libraries were prepared by immunoSEQ multiplex PCR; TCRdb keeps only in-frame clonotypes and omits some of them. The table has tens of thousands of clones, about 80% seen once; the top ten hold 28%. Sequenced material: peripheral blood. The receptors originated from a human donor in a cohort sampled during active COVID-19.

V and J are TRBV4-2 and TRBJ1-1, with D possibly TRBD1 on 5 matching bases. Germline-derived CDR1 and CDR2 are LGHNA and YNFKEQ. V was shortened by 1 base and J by 11 bases, with 17 bases between the two germline ends. The CDR3 is made up of 14 amino acids. This chain's CDR3 is CASSQGDRGRTAFF. CDR3 nucleotides: TGTGCCAGCAGCCAAGGGGATAGGGGTCGTACGGCTTTCTTT.

This clone was counted a few times. CDR3 protein: CARKQGQTLDYGYTF. Written as DNA, the CDR3 is TGTGCCAGGAAGCAGGGACAGACTCTGGACTATGGCTACACCTTC. The chain links TRBV28 to TRBJ1-2, with 7 bases identical to TRBD1. Germline CDR1 and CDR2: MDHEN and SYDVKM. V lost 9 bases, J lost 3 bases, and 13 bases stayed unmatched. This CDR3 has 15 amino acids.

This chain links TRBV4-2 with TRBJ2-3; TRBD2 agrees at 16 bases. CDR1 LGHNA and CDR2 YNFKEQ come from the germline V gene. V lost 3 bases and J lost 1; bases outside the gene matches: 4. The CDR3 spans 18 residues. The CDR3 reads CASSQGLAGGVGTDTQYF. The CDR3 DNA reads TGTGCCAGCAGCCAGGGACTAGCGGGGGGGGTCGGCACAGATACGCAGTATTTT.

J is TRBJ2-3 and V is TRBV9; D not certain. The V gene lost 0 bases and the J gene lost 7 bases, with 15 bases spanning the gap. In germline, CDR1 is SGDLS, CDR2 YYNGEE. This CDR3 comprises 15 residues. DNA of the CDR3: TGTGCCAGCAGCGTAGGGGCCTTATCTCATAATACGCAGTATTTT. This translates into CASSVGALSHNTQYF.

The chain uses TRBV4-2 and TRBJ2-7, with 10 bases that match TRBD1. Germline CDR1 reads LGHNA; CDR2 reads YNFKEQ. Trimming at V came to 0 bases and at J to 2 bases, leaving 4 bases not matched to a gene. The CDR3 is 16 residues long. CDR3 nucleotides: TGTGCCAGCAGCCAAGACGGACAGGGGGGGACCTACGAGCAGTACTTC. Residues: CASSQDGQGGTYEQYF.